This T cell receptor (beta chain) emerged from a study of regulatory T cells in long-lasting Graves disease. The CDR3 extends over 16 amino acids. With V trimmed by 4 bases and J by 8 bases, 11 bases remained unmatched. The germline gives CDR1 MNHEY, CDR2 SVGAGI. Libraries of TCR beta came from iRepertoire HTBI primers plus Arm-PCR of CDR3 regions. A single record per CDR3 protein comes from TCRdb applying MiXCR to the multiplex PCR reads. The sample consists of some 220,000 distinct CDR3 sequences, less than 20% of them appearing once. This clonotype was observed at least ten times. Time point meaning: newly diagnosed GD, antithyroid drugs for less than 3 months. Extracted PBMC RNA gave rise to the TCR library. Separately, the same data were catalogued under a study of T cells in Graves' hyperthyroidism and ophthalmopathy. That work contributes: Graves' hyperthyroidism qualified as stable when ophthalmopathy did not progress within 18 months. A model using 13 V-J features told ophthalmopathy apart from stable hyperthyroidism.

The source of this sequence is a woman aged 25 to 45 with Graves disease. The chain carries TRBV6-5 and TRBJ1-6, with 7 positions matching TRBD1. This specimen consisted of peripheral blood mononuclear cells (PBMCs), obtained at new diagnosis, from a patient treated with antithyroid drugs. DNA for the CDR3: TGTGCCAGCAGTTCCCCGACGACAGGGAGGGATTCACCCCTCCACTTT. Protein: CASSSPTTGRDSPLHF.